One sample yielded the 25 T cell receptor beta chains listed below, sequenced in a study of T cell responses to AZD1222 COVID-19 vaccine. The method was immunoSEQ multiplex PCR; TCRdb's version includes in-frame clones alone and lacks a portion of them. The table shows approximately 140,000 clones, with roughly 90% occurring only once. The source was peripheral blood, collected on day 0 of AZD1222 vaccination. The receptors here all came from an adult in good health.

J is TRBJ1-2 and V is TRBV5-6; D perhaps matches TRBD1 (5 bases). V was shortened by 0 bases and J by 0 bases, with 9 bases between the two germline ends. CDR3 length: 15 residues. Germline V gives CDR1 SGHDT, CDR2 YYEEEE. CDR3 region: CASSLVGGANYGYTF. For the CDR3, the DNA is TGTGCCAGCAGCTTGGTTGGGGGTGCTAACTATGGCTACACCTTC.

This clone was counted a single time. The chain uses TRBV29-1 and TRBJ1-2, with D possibly matching TRBD1 (5 bases). Germline V gene lookup returns CDR1 SQVTM and CDR2 ANQGSEA. The germline V and J ends were trimmed by 0 bases and 3 bases, with 26 bases remaining between them. The CDR3 runs to 19 residues. CDR3 DNA: TGCAGCGTTGAAGATCGCGCCGGGGCTTCCCATGGCCGGCACTATGGCTACACCTTC. Translation: CSVEDRAGASHGRHYGYTF. Supplemented by reference TRBV29-1 and TRBJ1-2, the full variable domain reads SAVISQKPSRDICQRGTSLTIQCQVDSQVTMMFWYRQQPGQSLTLIATANQGSEATYESGFVIDKFPISRPNLTFSTLTVSNMSPEDSSIYLCSVEDRAGASHGRHYGYTFGSGTRLTVV.

The chain combines TRBV2 with TRBJ2-1, with D possibly being TRBD2 (5 bases). The V gene lost 4 bases and the J gene lost 5 bases, with 12 bases spanning the gap. Germline assignment: CDR1 SNHLY and CDR2 FYNNEI. The CDR3 has 14 amino acids. This chain's CDR3 is CASSVPAGNNEQFF. CDR3 coding DNA: TGTGCCAGCAGTGTCCCGGCCGGGAACAATGAGCAGTTCTTC.

This rearrangement joins TRBV3-1 (or the pseudogene TRBV3-2) to TRBJ2-7, with D perhaps matching TRBD2 (6 bases). This CDR3 is 11 amino acids long. CDR1 and CDR2 from the germline V gene are LGHDT and YNNKEL (reference sequence). V dropped 3 bases and J dropped 12 bases, with 12 bases sitting between them. This CDR3 reads CASSHGTPRYF. CDR3 nucleotides: TGTGCCAGCAGCCACGGGACTCCGAGGTACTTC.

V usage is TRBV5-1 and J usage is TRBJ2-2; maybe TRBD2 (6 bases). Germline-derived CDR1 and CDR2 are SGHRS and YFSETQ. V was pared by 4 bases and J by 6 bases, with 16 bases between. The CDR3 has 15 residues. The CDR3 region has the DNA TGCGCCAGCAGCGCCCGCCGGGGGTCGGCCGGGGAGCTGTTTTTT. As protein: CASSARRGSAGELFF.

The gene calls are TRBV4-1 and TRBJ2-1; no firm D call. Germline V CDR1 and CDR2: MGHRA, YSYEKL. This CDR3 is built from 15 residues. Trimming pared 0 bases from V and 4 bases from J, leaving 10 bases between. CDR3 in DNA: TGCGCCAGCAGCCAAGACAGCCTCTTATACAATGAGCAGTTCTTC. Its protein is CASSQDSLLYNEQFF.

V is TRBV10-3 and J is TRBJ2-7; D not resolved. The V and J ends lost 4 bases and 5 bases respectively, with 6 bases between them. This CDR3 is built from 11 residues. Germline V lookup: CDR1 ENHRY, CDR2 SYGVKD. This chain's CDR3 is CAISGLHEQYF. CDR3 DNA sequence: TGTGCCATCAGTGGTCTACACGAGCAGTACTTC.

V usage is TRBV2 and J usage is TRBJ2-1, with 9 bases lining up with TRBD1. V shed 5 bases, J shed 4 bases, and the junction held 3 bases outside the gene matches. Germline CDR1 SNHLY, CDR2 FYNNEI. The CDR3 sequence is 14 residues long. DNA for the CDR3: TGTGCCAGCAGTCTGGACAGGGGTTACAATGAGCAGTTCTTC. Protein product: CASSLDRGYNEQFF.

The chain recombines TRBV3-1 (or the pseudogene TRBV3-2) with TRBJ1-1; unclear D gene. This CDR3 is 13 amino acids long. V was cut by 4 bases and J by 7 bases, with 13 bases left in between. From germline, CDR1 is LGHDT and CDR2 YNNKEL (reference sequence). CDR3 sequence (DNA): TGTGCCAGCAGCCCCAGGACCGCGGGTGAAGCTTTCTTT. It translates to CASSPRTAGEAFF.

This clone was picked up one time. The chain has TRBV18 and TRBJ1-1; D is undetermined. The V and J ends lost 0 bases and 4 bases respectively, with 3 bases between them. The length of the CDR3 is 12 residues. Germline CDR1 is KGHSH and CDR2 is LQKENI. The CDR3 coding sequence is TGTGCCAGCTCACCACCCGGCACTGAAGCTTTCTTT. Protein: CASSPPGTEAFF. The variable domain in full, completed from reference TRBV18 and TRBJ1-1, reads NAGVMQNPRHLVRRRGQEARLRCSPMKGHSHVYWYRQLPEEGLKFMVYLQKENIIDESGMPKERFSAEFPKEGPSILRIQQVVRGDSAAYFCASSPPGTEAFFGQGTRLTVV.

This chain joins TRBV7-3 and TRBJ1-1, with D possibly matching TRBD1 (5 bases). Trimming pared 3 bases from V and 1 base from J, leaving 9 bases between. This CDR3 region has 14 residues. Germline V gives CDR1 SGHTA, CDR2 FQGTGA. The CDR3 loop reads CASSLGLSNTEAFF. The CDR3 bases are TGTGCCAGCAGCTTGGGACTCTCGAACACTGAAGCTTTCTTT.

V and J are TRBV6-5 and TRBJ2-7; no firm D call. V was trimmed by 2 bases and J by 1 base, leaving 9 bases between them. CDR1 is MNHEY, CDR2 SVGAGI, per germline. The CDR3 has 14 residues. CDR3 in DNA: TGTGCCAGCAGTTACCTTCCCACTTCCTACGAGCAGTACTTC. Amino acid sequence: CASSYLPTSYEQYF.

This clone was recorded only once. The V and J genes are TRBV11-1 and TRBJ1-5; tentative D call: TRBD1 (6 bases). The V gene's germline CDR1 is SGHAT and CDR2 FQDESV (reference sequence). This CDR3 is built from 13 residues. The V end lost 5 bases, the J end lost 5 bases, and 10 bases lay between the germline ends. CDR3 residues: CASSLGQYQPQHF. For the CDR3, the DNA is TGTGCCAGCAGCCTCGGACAGTATCAGCCCCAGCATTTT.

The chain links TRBV19 to TRBJ2-7; the match to TRBD1 covers 8 bases. The V gene end was trimmed by 5 bases and the J gene end by 2 bases; junction bases not matched to a gene: 5. From germline, CDR1 is LNHDA and CDR2 SQIVND (reference sequence). This CDR3 has 14 residues. The CDR3 is CASSARQGPYEQYF. CDR3 bases: TGTGCCAGTAGTGCCAGACAGGGGCCCTACGAGCAGTACTTC. Full variable domain (remainder filled in from reference TRBV19 and TRBJ2-7): DGGITQSPKYLFRKEGQNVTLSCEQNLNHDAMYWYRQDPGQGLRLIYYSQIVNDFQKGDIAEGYSVSREKKESFPLTVTSAQKNPTAFYLCASSARQGPYEQYFGPGTRLTVT.

The V and J genes are TRBV6-4 and TRBJ1-1; TRBD1 is a possible D gene (6 bases). Germline V lookup: CDR1 MRHNA, CDR2 SNTAGT. V was cut by 6 bases and J by 4 bases, with 12 bases left in between. The CDR3 runs 13 residues. CDR3 nucleotide sequence: TGTGCCAGCAGCGCCCTACAGGGCACTGAAGCTTTCTTT. This gives the protein CASSALQGTEAFF.

The V gene is TRBV30, the J gene TRBJ1-6, with D possibly being TRBD1 (5 bases). The ends were cut back, 5 bases at V and 10 bases at J, with 18 bases in the middle. Germline CDR1 and CDR2: GTSNPN and SVGIG (reference sequence). CDR3 length equals 14 residues. This chain's CDR3 is CAWGKQVLGSPLHF. In nucleotides, the CDR3 is TGTGCCTGGGGCAAACAGGTTTTAGGCTCACCCCTCCACTTT.

The rearrangement links TRBV28 to TRBJ1-6, with 11 bases aligning to TRBD1. Germline assignment: CDR1 MDHEN and CDR2 SYDVKM. The CDR3 has 17 amino acids. Unmatched junction bases numbered 3, after V lost 1 base and J lost 4 bases. CDR3 amino acids: CASSLSGTGGYNSPLHF. The DNA for the CDR3 is TGTGCCAGCAGTTTATCCGGGACAGGGGGTTATAATTCACCCCTCCACTTT.

This CDR3 is CASTGDAGLGYGYTF. The CDR3 DNA reads as TGTGCCAGCACGGGGGACGCCGGGCTTGGGTATGGCTACACCTTC. The rearrangement joins TRBV9 to TRBJ1-2; TRBD1 is a possible D gene (5 bases). The CDR3 covers 15 residues. Germline CDR1 reads SGDLS; CDR2 reads YYNGEE. V lost 6 bases and J lost 5, with 20 bases in between.

V is TRBV5-5 and J is TRBJ2-1; tentative D call: TRBD2 (6 bases). CDR3 length: 14 residues. Germline lookup yields CDR1 SGHKS and CDR2 YYEKEE (reference sequence). Deletions cut 3 bases from V and 8 bases from J, with 15 bases between. As DNA, the CDR3 is TGTGCCAGCAGCTGGGGGGACGGAGGGTATGAGCAGTTCTTC. It encodes CASSWGDGGYEQFF. Drawing the rest from reference TRBV5-5 and TRBJ2-1, the complete variable domain is DAGVTQSPTHLIKTRGQQVTLRCSPISGHKSVSWYQQVLGQGPQFIFQYYEKEERGRGNFPDRFSARQFPNYSSELNVNALLLGDSALYLCASSWGDGGYEQFFGPGTRLTVL.

The rearrangement joins TRBV12-3 or TRBV12-4 to TRBJ1-6, with D unclear. This CDR3 is 13 amino acids long. Trimming left V 4 bases short and J 1 base short, with 2 bases between. The CDR3 DNA sequence: TGTGCCAGCAGTTCTTCCTATAATTCACCCCTCCACTTT. Amino acid sequence: CASSSSYNSPLHF.

The chain couples TRBV30 to TRBJ1-1; 8 bases align to TRBD1. This CDR3 is built from 17 residues. Losses at the gene ends were 1 base for V and 0 bases for J; bases not matched to a gene: 10. Germline V gene sequence: CDR1 GTSNPN, CDR2 SVGIG (reference sequence). CDR3 DNA: TGTGCCTGGAGTGGCCCCGGGACAGGCCCGATGAACACTGAAGCTTTCTTT. Its translation is CAWSGPGTGPMNTEAFF.

The rearrangement links TRBV28 to TRBJ2-1; TRBD2 matches at 10 bases. In germline, CDR1 is MDHEN, CDR2 SYDVKM. The trim removed 6 bases at V and 7 bases at J, leaving 6 bases unmatched. This CDR3 region has 14 residues. The CDR3 reads CASRAGGRRNEQFF. As DNA, the CDR3 is TGTGCCAGCAGAGCGGGAGGGCGGAGGAATGAGCAGTTCTTC.

The chain carries TRBV6-2 or TRBV6-3 and TRBJ1-2; TRBD1 agrees at 7 bases. The germline gives CDR1 MNHEY, CDR2 SVGEGT. Losses at the gene ends were 4 bases for V and 8 bases for J; bases not matched to a gene: 10. The CDR3 sequence is 14 residues long. CDR3 sequence reads: CASSLPLTGKGYTF. CDR3 nucleotides: TGTGCCAGCAGTTTGCCCTTGACAGGGAAAGGCTACACCTTC.

The chain links TRBV30 to TRBJ2-1, with TRBD1 matching 10 bases. The CDR3 runs 15 residues. Germline CDR1 and CDR2: GTSNPN and SVGIG (reference sequence). The V and J ends lost 5 bases and 0 bases, in that order; junction bases with no gene match: 4. CDR3 protein: CAWRRDRGSYNEQFF. DNA of the CDR3: TGTGCCTGGCGACGGGACAGGGGCTCCTACAATGAGCAGTTCTTC.

This clone was found a few times. The chain carries TRBV19 and TRBJ1-3; the D is unclear. Trimming removed 4 bases at V and 0 bases at J, with 10 bases between. Per germline, CDR1 LNHDA and CDR2 SQIVND (reference sequence). The CDR3 contains 15 residues. CDR3 in DNA: TGTGCCAGTAGTAACTCAAGGAGCTCTGGAAACACCATATATTTT. It specifies CASSNSRSSGNTIYF. Full variable domain (missing parts from reference TRBV19 and TRBJ1-3): DGGITQSPKYLFRKEGQNVTLSCEQNLNHDAMYWYRQDPGQGLRLIYYSQIVNDFQKGDIAEGYSVSREKKESFPLTVTSAQKNPTAFYLCASSNSRSSGNTIYFGEGSWLTVV.